This T cell receptor beta chain was observed in a study of cytomegalovirus exposure and HLA in healthy donors. Study details: Unique TCR beta sequences numbering approximately 120 million came from 190 million or so T cells in an earlier analysis.

It was with 60 Vbeta and 13 Jbeta primers that the PCR ran. Clones were read by immunoSEQ multiplex PCR, and TCRdb kept only the in-frame ones, dropping some. Here the sample spans some 160,000 clones, around 73% being singletons. Everyone who donated was a healthy bone marrow donor. The material sequenced was PBMCs. The receptor was derived from a man aged 60 to 69 in good health and CMV-seronegative.

The CDR3 bases are TGTGCCAGTAGTGGGGCGGGCAGGGGGTATGGTGCAGATACGCAGTATTTT. Protein: CASSGAGRGYGADTQYF. The chain combines TRBV19 with TRBJ2-3; 7 bases are a match to TRBD1. CDR3 length: 17 amino acids. The V gene end was trimmed by 5 bases and the J gene end by 4 bases; junction bases not matched to a gene: 15. The germline CDR1 and CDR2 sequences are LNHDA and SQIVND (reference sequence).